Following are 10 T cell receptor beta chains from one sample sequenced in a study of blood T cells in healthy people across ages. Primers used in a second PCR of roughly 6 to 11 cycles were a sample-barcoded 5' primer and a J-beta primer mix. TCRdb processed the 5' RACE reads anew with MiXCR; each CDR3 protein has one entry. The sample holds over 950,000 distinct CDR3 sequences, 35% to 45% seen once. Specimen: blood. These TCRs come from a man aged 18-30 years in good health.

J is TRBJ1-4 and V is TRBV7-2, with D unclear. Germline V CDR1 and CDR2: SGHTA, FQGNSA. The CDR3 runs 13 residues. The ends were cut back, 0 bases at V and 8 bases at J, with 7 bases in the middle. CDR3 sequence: CASSLAVGEKLFF. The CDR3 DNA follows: TGTGCCAGCAGCTTAGCGGTGGGGGAAAAACTGTTTTTT.

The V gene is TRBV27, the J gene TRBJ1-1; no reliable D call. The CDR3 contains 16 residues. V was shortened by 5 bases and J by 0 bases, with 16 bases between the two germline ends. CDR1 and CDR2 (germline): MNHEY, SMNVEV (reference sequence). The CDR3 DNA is TGTGCCAGCAGTGACGGGCGCAAGGTAATGAACACTGAAGCTTTCTTT. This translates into CASSDGRKVMNTEAFF.

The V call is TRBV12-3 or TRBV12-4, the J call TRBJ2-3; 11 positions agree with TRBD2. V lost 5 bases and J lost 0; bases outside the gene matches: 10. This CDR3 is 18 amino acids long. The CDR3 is CASSQTSGVTSSTDTQYF. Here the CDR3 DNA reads TGTGCCAGCAGTCAGACTAGCGGGGTAACTAGTAGCACAGATACGCAGTATTTT.

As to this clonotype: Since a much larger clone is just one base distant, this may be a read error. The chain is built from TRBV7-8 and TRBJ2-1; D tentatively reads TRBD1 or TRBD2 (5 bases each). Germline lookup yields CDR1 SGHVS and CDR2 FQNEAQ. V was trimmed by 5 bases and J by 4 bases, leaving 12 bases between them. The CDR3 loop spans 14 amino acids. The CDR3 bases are TGTGCCAGCAGCAACCGGGACGGGTACAATGAGCAGTTCTTC. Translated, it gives CASSNRDGYNEQFF.

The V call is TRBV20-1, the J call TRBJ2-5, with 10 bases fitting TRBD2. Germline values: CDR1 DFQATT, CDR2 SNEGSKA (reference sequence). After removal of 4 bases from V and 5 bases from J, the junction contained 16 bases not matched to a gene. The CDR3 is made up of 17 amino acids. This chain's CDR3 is CSATKSSGGAEGETQYF. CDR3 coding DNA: TGCAGTGCTACAAAATCCAGCGGGGGGGCCGAAGGCGAGACCCAGTACTTC.

The CDR3 nucleotides are TGTGCCAGCAGTTATACCGGGACAGTGGAGCAGTACTTC. Protein product: CASSYTGTVEQYF. The rearrangement uses TRBV6-5 and TRBJ2-7; 7 bases match TRBD1. This CDR3 is 13 amino acids long. J lost 7 bases, V lost 3 bases, and 6 bases had no gene match. Germline lookup yields CDR1 MNHEY and CDR2 SVGAGI.

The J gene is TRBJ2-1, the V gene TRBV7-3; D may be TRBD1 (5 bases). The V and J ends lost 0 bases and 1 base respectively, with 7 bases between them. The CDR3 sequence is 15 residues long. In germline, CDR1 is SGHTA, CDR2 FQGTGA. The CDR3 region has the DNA TGTGCCAGCAGCTTAACCGCAGGGTCCTACAATGAGCAGTTCTTC. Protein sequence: CASSLTAGSYNEQFF. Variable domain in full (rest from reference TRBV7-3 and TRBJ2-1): GAGVSQTPSNKVTEKGKYVELRCDPISGHTALYWYRQSLGQGPEFLIYFQGTGAADDSGLPNDRFFAVRPEGSVSTLKIQRTERGDSAVYLCASSLTAGSYNEQFFGPGTRLTVL.

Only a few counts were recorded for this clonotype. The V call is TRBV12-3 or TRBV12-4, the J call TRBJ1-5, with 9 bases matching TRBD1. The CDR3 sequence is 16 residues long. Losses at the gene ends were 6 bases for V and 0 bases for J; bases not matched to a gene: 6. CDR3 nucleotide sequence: TGTGCCAGCAGCCAGGGACAGGGACTTAGCAATCAGCCCCAGCATTTT. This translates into CASSQGQGLSNQPQHF.

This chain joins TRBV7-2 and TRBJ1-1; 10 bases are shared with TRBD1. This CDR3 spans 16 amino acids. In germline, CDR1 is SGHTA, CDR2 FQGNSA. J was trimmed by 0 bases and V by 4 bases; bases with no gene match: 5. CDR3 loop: CASSSRGQGVNTEAFF. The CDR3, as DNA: TGTGCCAGCAGCTCTAGAGGACAGGGGGTGAACACTGAAGCTTTCTTT.

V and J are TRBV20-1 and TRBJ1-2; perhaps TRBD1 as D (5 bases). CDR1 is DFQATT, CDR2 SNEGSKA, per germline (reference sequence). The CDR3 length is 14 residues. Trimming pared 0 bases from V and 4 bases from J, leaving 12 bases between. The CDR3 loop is CSARDHGALYGYTF. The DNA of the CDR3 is TGCAGTGCTAGAGACCACGGGGCACTCTATGGCTACACCTTC.